A single T cell receptor (beta chain) is shown here with its context. This sample was included in a study of OX40 agonist ivuxolimab in advanced cancers. Sequencing used immunoSEQ multiplex PCR; TCRdb keeps in-frame clones, though not all of them. The sample includes 100,000 to 150,000 clones, approximately 92% of them seen just once. J was trimmed by 1 base and V by 4 bases; bases with no gene match: 2. The CDR3 loop spans 14 amino acids. CDR1 and CDR2 from the germline V gene are SGHAT and FQDESV (reference sequence). Specimen: CD4+ or CD8+ T cells sorted from blood, collected in a trial of the OX40 agonist ivuxolimab. The chain employs TRBV11-1 and TRBJ2-7, with 9 bases identical to TRBD1. This clonotype was obtained from an adult with an advanced solid tumor such as melanoma, head and neck, liver or kidney cancer. This CDR3 is CASSSQGASYEQYF. The CDR3 nucleotides read TGTGCCAGCAGCTCACAGGGGGCTTCCTACGAGCAGTACTTC.